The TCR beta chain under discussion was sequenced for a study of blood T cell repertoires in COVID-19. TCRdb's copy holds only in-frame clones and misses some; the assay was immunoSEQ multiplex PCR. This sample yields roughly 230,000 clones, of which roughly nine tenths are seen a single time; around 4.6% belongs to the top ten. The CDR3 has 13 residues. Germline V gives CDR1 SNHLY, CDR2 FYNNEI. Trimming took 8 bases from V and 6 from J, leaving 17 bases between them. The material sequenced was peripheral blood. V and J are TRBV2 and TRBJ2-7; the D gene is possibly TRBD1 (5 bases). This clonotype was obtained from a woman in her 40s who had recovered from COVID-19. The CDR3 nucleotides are TGTGCCAGCCGGATAGGACAAATCGGCGAGCAGTACTTC. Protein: CASRIGQIGEQYF.